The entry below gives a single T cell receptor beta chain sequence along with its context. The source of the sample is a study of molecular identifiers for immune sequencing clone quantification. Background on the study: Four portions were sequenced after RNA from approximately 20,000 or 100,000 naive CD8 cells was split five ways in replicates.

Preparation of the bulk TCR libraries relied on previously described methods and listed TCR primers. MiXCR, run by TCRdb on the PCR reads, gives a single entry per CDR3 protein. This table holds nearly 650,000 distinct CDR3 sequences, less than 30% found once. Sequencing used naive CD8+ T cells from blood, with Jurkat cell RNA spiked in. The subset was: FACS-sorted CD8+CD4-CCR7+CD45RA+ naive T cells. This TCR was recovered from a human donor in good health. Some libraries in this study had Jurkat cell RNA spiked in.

The CDR3 DNA is TGTGCCAGTACCCTAAGCAGGGGACTGATCTCTGGGGCCAACGTCCTGACTTTC. Its translation: CASTLSRGLISGANVLTF. The chain couples TRBV19 to TRBJ2-6; the D call may be TRBD1 or TRBD2 (6 bases each). V gave up 7 bases and J gave up 0 bases, with 19 bases separating them. The CDR3 length is 18 residues. CDR1 LNHDA and CDR2 SQIVND come from the germline V gene (reference sequence).